This T cell receptor (beta chain) was retrieved from a study of PD-L1 blockade in urothelial cancer. Across the study: The median T cell count in blood samples was 141,255.

Described time point: pretreatment peripheral blood. Clones were sequenced by immunoSEQ multiplex PCR, and TCRdb holds only the in-frame ones, with some missing. Counted here are more than 35,000 clones, more than 85% occurring once; the ten biggest clones make up about 11%. The CDR3 covers 15 residues. V lost 0 bases, J lost 3 bases, and 12 bases lay in between. Germline CDR1 SGHKS, CDR2 YYEKEE (reference sequence). This chain uses TRBV5-5 with TRBJ1-2; D not certain. The specimen was PBMCs, collected around atezolizumab (anti-PD-L1) treatment. The receptor's source is a woman aged 55 to 70 with urothelial cancer. CDR3 bases: TGTGCCAGCAGCTTGGAAAGCCAAACCTACTATGGCTACACCTTC. Residues: CASSLESQTYYGYTF. The complete variable domain, with remaining parts taken from reference TRBV5-5 and TRBJ1-2, reads DAGVTQSPTHLIKTRGQQVTLRCSPISGHKSVSWYQQVLGQGPQFIFQYYEKEERGRGNFPDRFSARQFPNYSSELNVNALLLGDSALYLCASSLESQTYYGYTFGSGTRLTVV.